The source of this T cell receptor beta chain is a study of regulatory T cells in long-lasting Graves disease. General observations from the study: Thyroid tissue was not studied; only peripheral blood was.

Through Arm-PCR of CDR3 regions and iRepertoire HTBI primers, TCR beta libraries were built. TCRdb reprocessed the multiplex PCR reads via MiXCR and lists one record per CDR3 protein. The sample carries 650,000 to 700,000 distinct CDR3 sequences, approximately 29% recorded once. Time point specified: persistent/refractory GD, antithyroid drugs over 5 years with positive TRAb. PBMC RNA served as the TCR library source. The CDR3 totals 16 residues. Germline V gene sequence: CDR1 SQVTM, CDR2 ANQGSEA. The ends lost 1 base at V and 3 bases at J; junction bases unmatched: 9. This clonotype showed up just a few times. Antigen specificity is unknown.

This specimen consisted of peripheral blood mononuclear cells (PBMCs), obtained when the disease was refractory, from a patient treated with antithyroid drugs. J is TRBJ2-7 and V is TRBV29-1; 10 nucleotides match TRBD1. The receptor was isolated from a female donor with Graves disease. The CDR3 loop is CSVEVRDRGRVYEQYF. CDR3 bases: TGCAGCGTTGAAGTTCGTGACAGGGGGCGCGTCTACGAGCAGTACTTC.